Below, 20 T cell receptor beta chains from the same sample are listed, as sequenced in a study of TIL therapy for anti-PD-1-resistant metastatic lung cancer. Documented time point: pre-treatment sample, taken before nivolumab and TIL therapy. The libraries were made with immunoSEQ v3. Sequencing used immunoSEQ multiplex PCR; TCRdb keeps in-frame clones, though not all of them. This sample carries under 65,000 clones, approximately 80% of them seen once, and the ten largest clones take just under 3%. The source was blood, collected at baseline. Receptors originate from a person aged 25 to 80 with non-small cell lung cancer.

This clone has a single count. This chain links TRBV7-3 with TRBJ1-2; a weak D match, TRBD1 (5 bases). Deletions cut 1 base from V and 4 bases from J, with 16 bases between. CDR3 length equals 16 residues. Germline V gene lookup returns CDR1 SGHTA and CDR2 FQGTGA. The CDR3 DNA reads TGTGCCAGCAGCTTAAAGGGGCCCCCGTCCCCCTATGGCTACACCTTC. Residues: CASSLKGPPSPYGYTF.

This chain links TRBV4-1 with TRBJ2-1, with TRBD1 matching 8 bases. The V segment lost 0 bases and the J segment 8 bases; nucleotides outside the gene matches: 9. CDR1 and CDR2 (germline): MGHRA, YSYEKL. The CDR3 consists of 16 residues. CDR3 protein: CASSQEGGQAPDEQFF. Written as DNA, the CDR3 is TGCGCCAGCAGCCAAGAAGGGGGACAGGCTCCGGATGAGCAGTTCTTC.

The V call is TRBV5-1, the J call TRBJ2-6, with D perhaps TRBD2 (6 bases). Trimming took 4 bases from V and 3 from J, leaving 11 bases between them. The V gene's germline CDR1 is SGHRS and CDR2 YFSETQ. CDR3 length: 15 residues. The CDR3 spells CASSTARGGANVLTF. In DNA form, the CDR3 reads TGCGCCAGCAGCACTGCGCGGGGTGGGGCCAACGTCCTGACTTTC.

J is TRBJ2-7 and V is TRBV3-1 (or the pseudogene TRBV3-2); D gene unclear. This CDR3 has 12 amino acids. Germline V gives CDR1 LGHDT, CDR2 YNNKEL (reference sequence). V was shortened by 0 bases and J by 5 bases, with 5 bases between the two germline ends. CDR3 bases: TGTGCCAGCAGCCAAGAGCGCAACGAGCAGTACTTC. Amino acid sequence: CASSQERNEQYF.

The chain has TRBV7-8 and TRBJ2-3; no definite D call. In germline, CDR1 is SGHVS, CDR2 FQNEAQ. The length of the CDR3 is 13 residues. Trimming removed 6 bases at V and 6 bases at J, with 13 bases between. This CDR3 reads CASSPGLGDTQYF. CDR3 in DNA: TGTGCCAGCAGTCCCGGCCTAGGGGATACGCAGTATTTT.

The count of this clone is one. The chain has TRBV5-1 and TRBJ1-4; the match to TRBD1 covers 7 bases. This CDR3 is 15 amino acids long. The V gene end was trimmed by 3 bases and the J gene end by 7 bases; junction bases not matched to a gene: 9. The germline gives CDR1 SGHRS, CDR2 YFSETQ. Written as DNA, the CDR3 is TGCGCCAGCAGCTACAGACAGGGTGTCGGTGAAAAACTGTTTTTT. Protein sequence: CASSYRQGVGEKLFF.

This clone was detected a few times. Other DNA sequences in this specimen translate into the identical CDR3. The chain is built from TRBV9 and TRBJ1-6; 9 nucleotides match TRBD1. The CDR3 contains 15 residues. The germline V gene encodes CDR1 SGDLS and CDR2 YYNGEE. Losses at the gene ends were 2 bases for V and 7 bases for J; bases not matched to a gene: 4. CDR3 bases: TGTGCCAGCAGCGTCTCGGACAGGGGAAATTCACCCCTCCACTTT. Its translation is CASSVSDRGNSPLHF.

The V gene is TRBV27, the J gene TRBJ1-4; TRBD1 aligns across 7 bases. From germline, CDR1 is MNHEY and CDR2 SMNVEV (reference sequence). The CDR3 sequence is 16 residues long. J lost 4 bases, V lost 3 bases, and 8 bases had no gene match. In DNA form, the CDR3 reads TGTGCCAGCAGTTTCCCCAGGGGGTCCCTTAATGAAAAACTGTTTTTT. Its translation is CASSFPRGSLNEKLFF.

This clone was found a few times. The rearrangement uses TRBV6-6 and TRBJ1-1; possibly TRBD1 for D (6 bases). With 6 bases removed from V and 5 bases from J, the gap between germline ends came to 22 bases. The V gene's germline CDR1 is MNHNY and CDR2 SVGAGI (reference sequence). The CDR3 runs to 16 residues. In nucleotides, the CDR3 is TGTGCCAGCAGGCCTACCACCGGGACACCAGGGACTGAAGCTTTCTTT. Residues: CASRPTTGTPGTEAFF.

This clone was seen only once. This sequence joins TRBV30 and TRBJ1-5; tentatively, D is TRBD1 (6 bases). Trimming cost V 0 bases and J 7 bases, with 13 bases left between them. The germline gives CDR1 GTSNPN, CDR2 SVGIG (reference sequence). The CDR3 consists of 14 residues. CDR3 bases: TGTGCCTGGAGTGTACAAGGGGGTGGGCAGCCCCAGCATTTT. Translated: CAWSVQGGGQPQHF.

V and J are TRBV10-3 and TRBJ2-5; 7 bases agree with TRBD1. The CDR3 length is 14 residues. Germline lookup yields CDR1 ENHRY and CDR2 SYGVKD. Unmatched junction bases numbered 8, after V lost 7 bases and J lost 3 bases. Here the CDR3 reads CAINPDREKETQYF. In DNA, the CDR3 is TGTGCCATCAACCCAGACAGGGAAAAAGAGACCCAGTACTTC.

This clone was counted between two and nine times. This chain uses TRBV9 with TRBJ1-5; no definite D call. The CDR3 runs 15 residues. Per germline, CDR1 SGDLS and CDR2 YYNGEE. Trimming left V 0 bases short and J 2 bases short, with 9 bases between. In nucleotides, the CDR3 is TGTGCCAGCAGCGTAGACGGATTTCGCAATCAGCCCCAGCATTTT. This encodes CASSVDGFRNQPQHF.

V and J are TRBV7-2 and TRBJ1-5; D is possibly TRBD1 (6 bases). V shed 7 bases and J shed 4 bases, with 17 bases lying between them. This CDR3 comprises 15 residues. The germline V gene encodes CDR1 SGHTA and CDR2 FQGNSA. CDR3 DNA: TGTGCCAGCACCCCGGGGGGCATAGGGAATCAGCCCCAGCATTTT. Translation: CASTPGGIGNQPQHF.

V is TRBV28 and J is TRBJ2-7; the D is unclear. V was pared by 4 bases and J by 2 bases, with 12 bases between. The CDR3 runs to 14 residues. Germline assignment: CDR1 MDHEN and CDR2 SYDVKM. CDR3 sequence (DNA): TGTGCCAGCAGTTATAAGACGGGTCCCTACGAGCAGTACTTC. This sequence encodes CASSYKTGPYEQYF. The variable domain in full, completed from reference TRBV28 and TRBJ2-7, reads DVKVTQSSRYLVKRTGEKVFLECVQDMDHENMFWYRQDPGLGLRLIYFSYDVKMKEKGDIPEGYSVSREKKERFSLILESASTNQTSMYLCASSYKTGPYEQYFGPGTRLTVT.

This chain links TRBV30 with TRBJ2-7; 9 positions match TRBD2. V lost 2 bases to trimming and J lost 4 bases; unmatched junction nucleotides: 3. Looked up from germline, CDR1 is GTSNPN and CDR2 is SVGIG (reference sequence). The CDR3 is 13 residues long. The CDR3 region is CAWSYSGGYEQYF. CDR3 nucleotide sequence: TGTGCCTGGAGTTATAGCGGGGGTTACGAGCAGTACTTC.

This chain uses TRBV19 with TRBJ2-1; D is possibly TRBD2 (6 bases). The CDR3 is 14 residues long. Looked up from germline, CDR1 is LNHDA and CDR2 is SQIVND (reference sequence). The V and J ends lost 9 bases and 2 bases respectively, with 14 bases between them. The CDR3 coding sequence is TGTGCCAGCTCGTTCGGGGGAACCTACAATGAGCAGTTCTTC. Its protein is CASSFGGTYNEQFF.

The CDR3 DNA reads TGCAGTGCCGTCACAGCCGGCTACACCTTC. It encodes CSAVTAGYTF. The rearrangement joins TRBV20-1 to TRBJ1-2, with D unclear. V lost 6 bases to trimming and J lost 8 bases, with 10 bases between them. Germline CDR1 is DFQATT and CDR2 is SNEGSKA (reference sequence). The CDR3 has 10 amino acids.

This chain joins TRBV27 and TRBJ1-4, with 8 bases aligning to TRBD1. J was trimmed by 8 bases and V by 6 bases; bases with no gene match: 8. The CDR3 sequence is 14 residues long. Germline CDR1 is MNHEY and CDR2 is SMNVEV (reference sequence). Here the CDR3 reads CASSRTGYGEKLFF. In DNA, the CDR3 is TGTGCCAGCAGCCGGACAGGGTATGGCGAAAAACTGTTTTTT.

V gene TRBV29-1 combines with J gene TRBJ2-7; D perhaps matches TRBD2 (6 bases). Germline V CDR1 and CDR2: SQVTM, ANQGSEA. V was cut by 6 bases and J by 6 bases, with 12 bases left in between. The CDR3 has 11 residues. The CDR3 nucleotides read TGCAGCGTGGAGGGAAGGGGCGAGCAGTACTTC. It specifies CSVEGRGEQYF.

The CDR3: CASSSTGRTYEQYF. The CDR3 DNA sequence: TGTGCCAGCAGTTCGACAGGGAGGACCTACGAGCAGTACTTC. This chain uses TRBV27 with TRBJ2-7, with D maybe TRBD1 (7 bases). The V and J ends lost 4 bases and 2 bases respectively, with 12 bases between them. Germline-derived CDR1 and CDR2 are MNHEY and SMNVEV (reference sequence). The CDR3 length is 14 residues.